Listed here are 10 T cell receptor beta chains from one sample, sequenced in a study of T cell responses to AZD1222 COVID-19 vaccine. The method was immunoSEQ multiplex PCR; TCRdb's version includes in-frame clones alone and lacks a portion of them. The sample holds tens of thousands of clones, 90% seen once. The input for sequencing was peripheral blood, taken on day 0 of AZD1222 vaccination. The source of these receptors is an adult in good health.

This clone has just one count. CDR3 in DNA: TGTGCCAGTAGTCCCCGTTCGGGTGGGAATGAAAAACTGTTTTTT. Protein sequence: CASSPRSGGNEKLFF. The genes are TRBV19 and TRBJ1-4, with D uncertain. The germline gives CDR1 LNHDA, CDR2 SQIVND (reference sequence). This CDR3 contains 15 residues. The V gene lost 5 bases and the J gene lost 5 bases, with 15 bases spanning the gap.

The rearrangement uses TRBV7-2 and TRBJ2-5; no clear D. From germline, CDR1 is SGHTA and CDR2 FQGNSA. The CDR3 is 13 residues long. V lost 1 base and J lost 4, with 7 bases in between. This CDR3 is CASSLVSVETQYF. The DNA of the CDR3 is TGTGCCAGCAGCTTAGTTAGTGTAGAGACCCAGTACTTC.

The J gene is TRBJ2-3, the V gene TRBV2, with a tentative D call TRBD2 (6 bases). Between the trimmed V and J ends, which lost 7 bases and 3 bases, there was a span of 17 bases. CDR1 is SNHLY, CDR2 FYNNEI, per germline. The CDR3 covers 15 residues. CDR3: CASTVRAGTTDTQYF. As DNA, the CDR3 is TGTGCCAGCACAGTCAGGGCGGGGACTACAGATACGCAGTATTTT.

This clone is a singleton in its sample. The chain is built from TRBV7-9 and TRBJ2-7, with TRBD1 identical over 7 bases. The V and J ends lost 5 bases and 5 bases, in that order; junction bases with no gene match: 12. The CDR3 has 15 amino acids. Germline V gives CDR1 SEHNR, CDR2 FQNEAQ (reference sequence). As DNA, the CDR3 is TGTGCCAGCAGCCGAGGGGACAGCCCTATCGACGAGCAGTACTTC. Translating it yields CASSRGDSPIDEQYF.

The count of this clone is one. CDR3 residues: CATSDPTLPEQPQHF. DNA of the CDR3: TGTGCCACCAGTGATCCCACCCTACCGGAACAGCCCCAGCATTTT. The chain uses TRBV24-1 and TRBJ1-5; D remains unclear. The germline V gene has CDR1 KGHDR and CDR2 SFDVKD. This CDR3 comprises 15 residues. V was trimmed by 3 bases and J by 7 bases, leaving 15 bases between them.

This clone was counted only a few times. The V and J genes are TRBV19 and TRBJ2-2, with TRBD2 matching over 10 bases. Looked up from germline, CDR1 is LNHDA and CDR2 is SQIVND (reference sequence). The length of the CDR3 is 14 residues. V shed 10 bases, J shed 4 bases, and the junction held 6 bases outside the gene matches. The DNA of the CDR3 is TGTGCCACCATGATAGCGGGGGGCACCGGGGAGCTGTTTTTT. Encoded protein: CATMIAGGTGELFF. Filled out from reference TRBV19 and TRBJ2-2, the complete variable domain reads DGGITQSPKYLFRKEGQNVTLSCEQNLNHDAMYWYRQDPGQGLRLIYYSQIVNDFQKGDIAEGYSVSREKKESFPLTVTSAQKNPTAFYLCATMIAGGTGELFFGEGSRLTVL.

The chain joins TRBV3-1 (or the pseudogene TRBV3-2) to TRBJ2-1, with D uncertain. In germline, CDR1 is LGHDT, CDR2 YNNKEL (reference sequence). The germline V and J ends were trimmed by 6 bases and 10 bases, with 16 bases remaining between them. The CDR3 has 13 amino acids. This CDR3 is CASSQTAGREQFF. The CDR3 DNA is TGTGCCAGCAGTCAGACCGCCGGTCGGGAGCAGTTCTTC.

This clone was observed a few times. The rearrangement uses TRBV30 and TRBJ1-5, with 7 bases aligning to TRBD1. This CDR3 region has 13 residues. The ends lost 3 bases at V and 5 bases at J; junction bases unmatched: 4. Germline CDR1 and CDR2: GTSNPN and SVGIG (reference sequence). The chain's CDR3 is CAWRNTGDQPQHF. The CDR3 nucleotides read TGTGCCTGGAGGAATACAGGGGATCAGCCCCAGCATTTT.

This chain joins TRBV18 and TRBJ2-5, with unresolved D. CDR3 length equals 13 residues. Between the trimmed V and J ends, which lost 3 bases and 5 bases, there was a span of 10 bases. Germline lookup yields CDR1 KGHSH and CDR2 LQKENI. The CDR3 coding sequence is TGTGCCAGCTCACCCGGTGCGCGGGAGACCCAGTACTTC. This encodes CASSPGARETQYF.

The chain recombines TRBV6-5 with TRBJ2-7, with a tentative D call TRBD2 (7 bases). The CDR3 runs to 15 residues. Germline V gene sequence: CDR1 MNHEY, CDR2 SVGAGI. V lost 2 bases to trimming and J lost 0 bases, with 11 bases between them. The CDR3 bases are TGTGCCAGCAGTTACACGGGGGGCGACTCCTACGAGCAGTACTTC. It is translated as CASSYTGGDSYEQYF.